These T cell receptor beta chains were read from a single sample in a study of T cells in Graves' hyperthyroidism and ophthalmopathy. TCRdb passed the multiplex PCR reads through MiXCR, listing each CDR3 protein once. The data show 500,000 to 750,000 distinct CDR3 sequences, with 15% to 19% seen just once and 7.3% held by the top ten. Material: blood. These receptors all come from a woman aged 25 to 39 with Graves' hyperthyroidism. Both conserved end residues are part of each CDR3. Clone sizes are given selectively: once, few, many, or a class where the clone is expanded.

V: TRBV19
size: few
J: TRBJ2-7
CDR3: CASNRGRGLYEQYF

V: TRBV12-3/TRBV12-4
size: few
J: TRBJ2-1
CDR3: CASNPQASGNPSNEQFF

V: TRBV7-2
size: many
J: TRBJ1-4
CDR3: CASSRLSRGSNEKLFF

V: TRBV6-1
size: many
J: TRBJ2-1
CDR3: CASSDLASSNSYNEQFF

V: TRBV7-9
size: few
J: TRBJ2-7
CDR3: CASSSLASSGNSYEQYF

V: TRBV7-2
size: many
J: TRBJ2-7
CDR3: CASSLDQAGVGEQYF

V: TRBV9
size: NA
J: TRBJ1-4
CDR3: CASSVGGLGEKLFF

V: TRBV30
size: NA
J: TRBJ2-4
CDR3: CAWSVPGGPRYF

V: TRBV7-2
size: NA
J: TRBJ1-2
CDR3: CASSLATGGFATYGYTF

V: TRBV5-1
size: many
J: TRBJ2-7
CDR3: CASSFRTGPYNEQYF

V: TRBV7-3
size: many
J: TRBJ2-1
CDR3: CASSLRGRLAGGPLNEQFF

V: TRBV27
size: NA
J: TRBJ2-1
CDR3: CASSSPVAGEQFF

V: TRBV7-2
size: many
J: TRBJ2-4
CDR3: CASSPGQGRNIQYF